A selection of T cell receptor beta chains follows, all from one sample in a study of blood T cell repertoires in COVID-19. Only in-frame clones appear in the TCRdb table, and some are missing; sequencing was by immunoSEQ multiplex PCR. The repertoire holds about 49,000 clones, 85% to 90% seen once, with about 5% in the top ten. Sample: peripheral blood. The source is a man aged 35-49 years with active COVID-19. Each CDR3 is given with its conserved first and last residue.

V,J,CDR3
TRBV30,TRBJ1-2,CASLTGDGDGYTF
TRBV5-1,TRBJ2-7,CASSPTTGSYEQYF
TRBV5-6,TRBJ1-6,CASSLGRGDSPLHF
TRBV27,TRBJ2-4,CASSLTSSGDIQYF
TRBV19,TRBJ1-1,CASFPSSNTEAFF
TRBV1,TRBJ2-3,CTSSHHQREGDTQYF
TRBV11-1,TRBJ2-7,CASSLGSVPPEQYF
TRBV29-1,TRBJ2-5,CSVDVTGSSETQYF
TRBV28,TRBJ1-6,CASSPHQDYNSPLHF
TRBV5-1,TRBJ2-3,CASSWDSADVGDTQYF
TRBV5-6,TRBJ2-4,CASSFEQGAKNIQYF
TRBV28,TRBJ1-5,CASSGQGNSNQPQHF
TRBV19,TRBJ2-1,CASRTSGSSYNEQFF
TRBV30,TRBJ2-3,CAWSPNRDGTQYF
TRBV7-7,TRBJ2-1,CASSTGTVSSYNEQFF
TRBV19,TRBJ1-1,CATQAGGFTEAFF
TRBV5-4,TRBJ2-2,CASSWDIRVGELFF
TRBV28,TRBJ1-4,CASSEGGPNEKLFF
TRBV18,TRBJ2-7,CASSPRQGRGHEQYF
TRBV6-6,TRBJ2-7,CASSRLAGGPDVQYF
TRBV7-9,TRBJ2-7,CASSRDRGVNEQYF
TRBV9,TRBJ2-1,CASRSSGRPHNEQFF
TRBV4-2,TRBJ2-2,CASSQDYSGSTGELFF
TRBV19,TRBJ2-3,CASKGGDNTDTQYF
TRBV7-9,TRBJ2-3,CASSGQGSTDTQYF
TRBV9,TRBJ2-1,CASSVEGAGGAYNEQFF
TRBV6-5,TRBJ1-1,CASNRAGVEAFF
TRBV19,TRBJ1-2,CASSRTGMPDGYTF
TRBV5-6,TRBJ2-1,CASSLYSGPDGEQFF
TRBV13,TRBJ2-7,CASSTAQDRGAYEQYF
TRBV14,TRBJ2-3,CASSRRLAGADTQYF
TRBV6-5,TRBJ2-3,CASSPFTDTQYF
TRBV5-6,TRBJ2-3,CASSELAVGTDTQYF
TRBV13,TRBJ2-1,CASSAAGTDYNEQFF
TRBV4-1,TRBJ2-1,CASSPAHRGVDNEQFF
TRBV18,TRBJ2-1,CASLQGTYNEQFF
TRBV25-1,TRBJ1-4,CASRQGGIGEKLFF
TRBV21-1,TRBJ1-1,CASASRGECQGNTEAFF
TRBV3-1/TRBV3-2,TRBJ2-1,CASSYTSQNYNEQFF
TRBV9,TRBJ1-5,CASSVGGTGDQPQHF
TRBV6-5,TRBJ1-3,CAGKKTGTGGNTIYF
TRBV6-5,TRBJ1-2,CASSVQGDSWGYTF
TRBV11-3,TRBJ2-2,CASSLESGFTGELFF
TRBV27,TRBJ2-3,CASSPGPGGSTDTQYF
TRBV19,TRBJ2-7,CASSTTGTGRYEQYF
TRBV5-8,TRBJ2-5,CASTPQGEPQETQYF
TRBV12-3/TRBV12-4,TRBJ2-7,CASRRQGNYEQYF
TRBV28,TRBJ2-2,CASSFGGSTGELFF
TRBV9,TRBJ2-1,CASSVEMGQGIEQFF
TRBV6-5,TRBJ1-2,CASTTGGPYGYTF
TRBV4-1,TRBJ2-5,CASSHPPKRSKTQYF
TRBV6-5,TRBJ1-1,CASSRGGGTEAFF
TRBV7-2,TRBJ1-6,CASSFQALDNSPLHF
TRBV28,TRBJ2-1,CASSPGRGTGEQFF
TRBV2,TRBJ2-3,CASCRGSSGSAPDTQYF
TRBV11-3,TRBJ2-2,CASSLRDTGELFF
TRBV5-8,TRBJ2-7,CASSLVGTTSYEQYF
TRBV4-1,TRBJ1-2,CASSQYIGSYYGYTF
TRBV5-4,TRBJ2-1,CASSSFSSYNEQFF
TRBV7-9,TRBJ1-1,CASNNRGNTEAFF